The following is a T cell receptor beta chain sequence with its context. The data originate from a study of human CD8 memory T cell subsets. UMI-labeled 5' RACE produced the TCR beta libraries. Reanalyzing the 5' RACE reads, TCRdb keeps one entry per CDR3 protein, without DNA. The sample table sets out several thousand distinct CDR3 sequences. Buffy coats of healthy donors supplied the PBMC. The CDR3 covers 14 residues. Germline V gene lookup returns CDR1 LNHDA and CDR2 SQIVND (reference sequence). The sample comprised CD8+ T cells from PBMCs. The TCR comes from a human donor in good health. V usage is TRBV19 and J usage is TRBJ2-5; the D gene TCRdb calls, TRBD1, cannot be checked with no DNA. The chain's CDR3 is CASSPRGRQETQYF.